This is a list of T cell receptor beta chains from one sample in a study of blood T cell repertoires in COVID-19. The data were produced by immunoSEQ multiplex PCR, yet TCRdb's version contains in-frame clones alone and is incomplete. This table holds approximately 59,000 clones, about 81% found once. The material sequenced was peripheral blood. These receptors were obtained from a man aged 55 to 69 with COVID-19, enrolled during active disease. The CDR3 runs from the conserved cysteine through the conserved F or W. Fields, in order: D gene, V gene, J gene, clone size, CDR3 DNA, CDR3 protein. The D gene is left open where the match is weak. Clone size is shown for a subset of rows, as once, few, many or a class of expanded clone.

D: .; V: TRBV7-7; J: TRBJ2-5; size: .; DNA: TGTGCTAGCAGCCCGGAGCGGATGGGGACCCAGTACTTC; CDR3: CASSPERMGTQYF
D: .; V: TRBV2; J: TRBJ1-3; size: .; DNA: TGTGCCAGCAGTCCCCTGGGAGGGGGGAACACCATATATTTT; CDR3: CASSPLGGGNTIYF
D: TRBD1; V: TRBV9; J: TRBJ1-2; size: once; DNA: TGTGCCAGCAGCGTAGGATCCTACAGGGGTTTAAACTATGGCTACACCTTC; CDR3: CASSVGSYRGLNYGYTF
D: .; V: TRBV6-5; J: TRBJ2-5; size: .; DNA: TGTGCCAGCAGTTACTCAGGGGCCGCAGGGCGACAGACCCAGTACTTC; CDR3: CASSYSGAAGRQTQYF
D: .; V: TRBV7-6; J: TRBJ1-5; size: few; DNA: TGTGCCAGCAGCTTAGACACGAATCAGCCCCAGCATTTT; CDR3: CASSLDTNQPQHF
D: TRBD1; V: TRBV2; J: TRBJ1-6; size: .; DNA: TGTGCCAGCAGTGCTTTACGGACAGGGAATAATTCACCCCTCCACTTT; CDR3: CASSALRTGNNSPLHF
D: TRBD1; V: TRBV5-4; J: TRBJ1-6; size: .; DNA: TGTGCCAGCAGCCAGTCCGGGACAGGGGGTTCACCCCTCCACTTT; CDR3: CASSQSGTGGSPLHF
D: .; V: TRBV19; J: TRBJ2-1; size: once; DNA: TGTGCCAGTAGTTCCCCGGGAGACAGCTCCTACAATGAGCAGTTCTTC; CDR3: CASSSPGDSSYNEQFF
D: .; V: TRBV5-4; J: TRBJ2-1; size: .; DNA: TGTGCCAGCAGCTTGGATATTCTGCGGAATGAGCAGTTCTTC; CDR3: CASSLDILRNEQFF
D: .; V: TRBV3-1/TRBV3-2; J: TRBJ1-4; size: .; DNA: TGTGCCAGCAGCCAAAACAGAAATAATGAAAAACTGTTTTTT; CDR3: CASSQNRNNEKLFF
D: .; V: TRBV24-1; J: TRBJ1-5; size: .; DNA: TGTGCCACCATGAGGATGCAGCCCCAGCATTTT; CDR3: CATMRMQPQHF
D: TRBD2; V: TRBV19; J: TRBJ2-1; size: .; DNA: TGTGCCAGTAGTAGGTCTAGCGGGAGGCGCGAGCAGTTCTTC; CDR3: CASSRSSGRREQFF
D: .; V: TRBV11-3; J: TRBJ2-1; size: .; DNA: TGTGCCAGCAGCCGGGTAGCCGGCAATGAGCAGTTCTTC; CDR3: CASSRVAGNEQFF
D: TRBD1; V: TRBV14; J: TRBJ1-2; size: .; DNA: TGTGCCAGCAGCCAAGCCGGGACAGGGATGAGTTCGGGGGGCTACACCTTC; CDR3: CASSQAGTGMSSGGYTF
D: .; V: TRBV12-3/TRBV12-4; J: TRBJ2-2; size: few; DNA: TGTGCCAGCTTAGCGGCAAACACCGGGGAGCTGTTTTTT; CDR3: CASLAANTGELFF
D: TRBD1; V: TRBV9; J: TRBJ2-2; size: .; DNA: TGTGCCAGCAGCGGGGGGACAGGGACTACGAACACCGGGGAGCTGTTTTTT; CDR3: CASSGGTGTTNTGELFF
D: .; V: TRBV15; J: TRBJ1-5; size: .; DNA: TGTGCCACCAGCAGAGGTGGGGGGGCCGGGCAGCCCCAGCATTTT; CDR3: CATSRGGGAGQPQHF
D: .; V: TRBV11-2; J: TRBJ1-3; size: .; DNA: TGTGCCAGCAGCTCCGAGCAGAGACGTCTAACCCTGGGCGGAAACACCATATATTTT; CDR3: CASSSEQRRLTLGGNTIYF
D: .; V: TRBV27; J: TRBJ2-1; size: .; DNA: TGTGCCAGCAGTTTATGGGGGCGACGGGCGGATGAGCAGTTCTTC; CDR3: CASSLWGRRADEQFF
D: .; V: TRBV10-3; J: TRBJ2-2; size: .; DNA: TGTGCCGCGACAGCTGCGAACACCGGGGAGCTGTTTTTT; CDR3: CAATAANTGELFF
D: TRBD1; V: TRBV7-3; J: TRBJ1-3; size: .; DNA: TGTGCCAGCAGCACCCGGACAGGGGCTGGAAACACCATATATTTT; CDR3: CASSTRTGAGNTIYF
D: .; V: TRBV27; J: TRBJ2-7; size: .; DNA: TGTGCCAGCACCCCTGTTTATGGCGGTGAGCAGTACTTC; CDR3: CASTPVYGGEQYF
D: .; V: TRBV5-5; J: TRBJ2-3; size: .; DNA: TGTGCCAGCAGCTTCGGTGCAAGCACAGATACGCAGTATTTT; CDR3: CASSFGASTDTQYF
D: TRBD1; V: TRBV5-8; J: TRBJ1-2; size: .; DNA: TGTGCCAGCAGCTGGGGACAGGGCCGTGGCTACACCTTC; CDR3: CASSWGQGRGYTF
D: TRBD1; V: TRBV19; J: TRBJ1-1; size: .; DNA: TGTGCCAGTAGCTTACAGGGGACAAAGGCTTTCTTT; CDR3: CASSLQGTKAFF
D: .; V: TRBV6-2/TRBV6-3; J: TRBJ1-2; size: .; DNA: TGTGCCAGCAGCTGGGCCAGGGATGGTGGCTACACCTTC; CDR3: CASSWARDGGYTF
D: .; V: TRBV30; J: TRBJ1-5; size: .; DNA: TGTGCCTGGTCGGGGGGCAATCAGCCCCAGCATTTT; CDR3: CAWSGGNQPQHF
D: TRBD1; V: TRBV12-3/TRBV12-4; J: TRBJ2-7; size: .; DNA: TGTGCCAGCAGTAAGACAGGGGGCAACGAGCAGTACTTC; CDR3: CASSKTGGNEQYF
D: .; V: TRBV3-1/TRBV3-2; J: TRBJ2-2; size: few; DNA: TGTGCCAGCTTCTCTAACGGGGCCGGGGAGCTGTTTTTT; CDR3: CASFSNGAGELFF
D: .; V: TRBV19; J: TRBJ2-2; size: .; DNA: TGTGCCAGTAGTAGCCCATTAGGGGACACCGGGGAGCTGTTTTTT; CDR3: CASSSPLGDTGELFF
D: .; V: TRBV5-4; J: TRBJ2-7; size: .; DNA: TGTGCCAGCAGCCCCGGAGGGTACTTC; CDR3: CASSPGGYF
D: TRBD1; V: TRBV25-1; J: TRBJ2-7; size: .; DNA: TGTGCCAGCAGTGTGGCAGGGGGTAAAAACGAGCAGTACTTC; CDR3: CASSVAGGKNEQYF
D: TRBD1; V: TRBV7-6; J: TRBJ1-1; size: once; DNA: TGTGCCAGCAGCTTAACTATCGGACAGGGTGAAGCTTTCTTT; CDR3: CASSLTIGQGEAFF
D: TRBD1; V: TRBV9; J: TRBJ1-3; size: few; DNA: TGTGCCAGCAGCGTAGAGGGGGCTGGGAAGAACACCATATATTTT; CDR3: CASSVEGAGKNTIYF
D: .; V: TRBV5-8; J: TRBJ1-2; size: .; DNA: TGTGCCAGCAGCTTGGATGGGGGGACCTATGGCTACACCTTC; CDR3: CASSLDGGTYGYTF
D: TRBD2; V: TRBV5-6; J: TRBJ2-1; size: .; DNA: TGTGCCAGCCGGGGGGTCCCGGAGCAGTTCTTC; CDR3: CASRGVPEQFF
D: TRBD2; V: TRBV11-3; J: TRBJ2-7; size: .; DNA: TGTGCCAGCAGCTTAGTGGGGACTAGCGGGAGTATAGCGTACGAGCAGTACTTC; CDR3: CASSLVGTSGSIAYEQYF
D: .; V: TRBV9; J: TRBJ1-4; size: once; DNA: TGTGCCAGCAGCGCAAGCGATCGGCAAAAACTGTTTTTT; CDR3: CASSASDRQKLFF
D: .; V: TRBV30; J: TRBJ1-5; size: .; DNA: TGTGCCTGGAGGCCGGGTCAGGGGTCAAGCAATCAGCCCCAGCATTTT; CDR3: CAWRPGQGSSNQPQHF
D: .; V: TRBV6-1; J: TRBJ1-2; size: few; DNA: TGTGCCAGCAGTGAAGCGCCTACGAGCCACTATGGCTACACCTTC; CDR3: CASSEAPTSHYGYTF
D: TRBD1; V: TRBV5-6; J: TRBJ2-2; size: few; DNA: TGTGCCAGCAGCTCGGGACAGGGAGTCACCGGGGAGCTGTTTTTT; CDR3: CASSSGQGVTGELFF
D: .; V: TRBV9; J: TRBJ2-5; size: .; DNA: TGTGCCAGCAGCATCGGCCGGGGGGCCCAAGAGACCCAGTACTTC; CDR3: CASSIGRGAQETQYF
D: TRBD1; V: TRBV3-1/TRBV3-2; J: TRBJ2-3; size: .; DNA: TGTGCCAGCAGCCAAGATCGGGACAGGGGACTCACAGATACGCAGTATTTT; CDR3: CASSQDRDRGLTDTQYF
D: TRBD1; V: TRBV5-1; J: TRBJ1-1; size: .; DNA: TGCGCCAGCAGCCGGGACAGAACGAACACTGAAGCTTTCTTT; CDR3: CASSRDRTNTEAFF
D: TRBD2; V: TRBV9; J: TRBJ2-1; size: .; DNA: TGTGCCAGCAGCGTAGACTTGGGAGCGGGGGTGATCAATGAGCAGTTCTTC; CDR3: CASSVDLGAGVINEQFF
D: TRBD1; V: TRBV20-1; J: TRBJ2-7; size: .; DNA: TGCAGTGCTAGTGTTCCCGGGACAGGGGGACGCGAGCAGTACTTC; CDR3: CSASVPGTGGREQYF
D: TRBD1; V: TRBV7-9; J: TRBJ2-2; size: .; DNA: TGTGCCAGCAGCCTATGGGACAGGGTAACCGGGGAGCTGTTTTTT; CDR3: CASSLWDRVTGELFF
D: .; V: TRBV7-2; J: TRBJ2-7; size: .; DNA: TGTGCCAGCAGCTTAAAGCGGGGACATTCTTACGAGCAGTACTTC; CDR3: CASSLKRGHSYEQYF
D: .; V: TRBV2; J: TRBJ2-2; size: .; DNA: TGTGCCAGCAGTGCCGACACCTTCACCGGGGAGCTGTTTTTT; CDR3: CASSADTFTGELFF
D: .; V: TRBV6-5; J: TRBJ1-1; size: .; DNA: TGTGCCAGCAGTTCTCAGACAGGCGCAAACACTGAAGCTTTCTTT; CDR3: CASSSQTGANTEAFF